Listed below are T cell receptor beta chains from one sample, sequenced in a study of graft-versus-host responses after intestinal transplantation. Sequencing was performed with immunoSEQ multiplex PCR; in TCRdb, only in-frame clones are kept and a portion is missing. Among over 75,000 clones listed, about 82% were seen once. The source was PBMCs, collected 255 days after intestinal transplant. These receptors all stem from a human patient who received an intestinal transplant, so some T cells may come from the graft donor. CDR3s include the opening cysteine and the closing phenylalanine or tryptophan. The D gene is left open where the match is weak. For some rows the clone size is stated as once, few or many, or as a class when expanded; others skip it.

D gene: TRBD1
clone size: -
V gene: TRBV9
J gene: TRBJ1-1
CDR3 DNA: TGTGCCAGCAGCGTAGAGTTCAGGGGGGAAGCTTTCTTT
CDR3 protein: CASSVEFRGEAFF

D gene: -
clone size: -
V gene: TRBV2
J gene: TRBJ1-1
CDR3 DNA: TGTGCCAGCAGTGGGGCAGGGGTCTCGGAAGCTTTCTTT
CDR3 protein: CASSGAGVSEAFF

D gene: TRBD1
clone size: -
V gene: TRBV5-4
J gene: TRBJ1-2
CDR3 DNA: TGTGCCAGCAGCTATGGCGGGACAGGGAACTATGGCTACACCTTC
CDR3 protein: CASSYGGTGNYGYTF

D gene: -
clone size: -
V gene: TRBV2
J gene: TRBJ2-7
CDR3 DNA: TGTGCCAGCAGCGACTTGGGCGAATCTTACGAGCAGTACTTC
CDR3 protein: CASSDLGESYEQYF

D gene: TRBD2
clone size: -
V gene: TRBV4-1
J gene: TRBJ2-1
CDR3 DNA: TGCGCCAGCAGCCAAGGCGTCCTCGGACTAGCGGGGGGTTACAATGAGCAGTTCTTC
CDR3 protein: CASSQGVLGLAGGYNEQFF

D gene: -
clone size: -
V gene: TRBV28
J gene: TRBJ1-4
CDR3 DNA: TGTGCCACCAGGGGCGATGAAAAACTGTTTTTT
CDR3 protein: CATRGDEKLFF

D gene: -
clone size: -
V gene: TRBV28
J gene: TRBJ1-1
CDR3 DNA: TGTGCCGTAGAAGGCAACACTGAAGCTTTCTTT
CDR3 protein: CAVEGNTEAFF

D gene: -
clone size: few
V gene: TRBV20-1
J gene: TRBJ2-7
CDR3 DNA: TGCTCAGCAGGGTCCCACGAGCAGTACTTC
CDR3 protein: CSAGSHEQYF

D gene: -
clone size: -
V gene: TRBV27
J gene: TRBJ2-1
CDR3 DNA: TGTGCCAGCAGCCGTGGACAGCATTACCCCAATGAGCAGTTCTTC
CDR3 protein: CASSRGQHYPNEQFF

D gene: -
clone size: -
V gene: TRBV5-1
J gene: TRBJ2-1
CDR3 DNA: TGCGCCAGCAGCTTACGGTCCTACAATGAGCAGTTCTTC
CDR3 protein: CASSLRSYNEQFF

D gene: TRBD1
clone size: -
V gene: TRBV4-1
J gene: TRBJ2-7
CDR3 DNA: TGCGCCAGCAGCCGGTCCGGGACAGGAGCTTACGAGCAGTACTTC
CDR3 protein: CASSRSGTGAYEQYF

D gene: -
clone size: once
V gene: TRBV7-9
J gene: TRBJ2-7
CDR3 DNA: TGTGCCAGCAGCTTAGACGCTGCGGGCCGGGAGCAGTACTTC
CDR3 protein: CASSLDAAGREQYF

D gene: -
clone size: -
V gene: TRBV11-3
J gene: TRBJ2-5
CDR3 DNA: TGTGCCAGCAGCGCACCGGGGGAGACCCAGTACTTC
CDR3 protein: CASSAPGETQYF

D gene: TRBD1
clone size: few
V gene: TRBV28
J gene: TRBJ1-6
CDR3 DNA: TGTGCCAGCAGTCTCCTAGGACAGGGTCATTCACCCCTCCACTTT
CDR3 protein: CASSLLGQGHSPLHF

D gene: TRBD2
clone size: once
V gene: TRBV5-1
J gene: TRBJ2-7
CDR3 DNA: TGCGCCAGCAGCTTACCCCCCAGCGGGGGGTCCAGCTCCTACGAGCAGTACTTC
CDR3 protein: CASSLPPSGGSSSYEQYF

D gene: -
clone size: -
V gene: TRBV7-8
J gene: TRBJ1-6
CDR3 DNA: TGTGCCAGCAGCTTATCGGCGGACGGGAGCTCCTATAATTCACCCCTCCACTTT
CDR3 protein: CASSLSADGSSYNSPLHF

D gene: TRBD1
clone size: -
V gene: TRBV28
J gene: TRBJ1-1
CDR3 DNA: TGTGCCAGCAGTTCTGGACAGGGCATGAACACTGAAGCTTTCTTT
CDR3 protein: CASSSGQGMNTEAFF

D gene: TRBD1
clone size: -
V gene: TRBV30
J gene: TRBJ2-3
CDR3 DNA: TGTGCCTACCGGACAGGGTCCCCAGATACGCAGTATTTT
CDR3 protein: CAYRTGSPDTQYF

D gene: -
clone size: -
V gene: TRBV14
J gene: TRBJ2-5
CDR3 DNA: TGTGCCAGCACCCCTTTATTCCGGAGGGACAGTCAAGAGACCCAGTACTTC
CDR3 protein: CASTPLFRRDSQETQYF

D gene: -
clone size: -
V gene: TRBV15
J gene: TRBJ2-2
CDR3 DNA: TGTGCCACCAGCAGAGATAGAGGGGGGGCGAACACCGGGGAGCTGTTTTTT
CDR3 protein: CATSRDRGGANTGELFF

D gene: -
clone size: -
V gene: TRBV4-2
J gene: TRBJ2-7
CDR3 DNA: TGTGCCAGCAGCCAAGATCTTGGAGGTGGCTCCTACGAGCAGTACTTC
CDR3 protein: CASSQDLGGGSYEQYF

D gene: -
clone size: -
V gene: TRBV5-1
J gene: TRBJ1-4
CDR3 DNA: TGCGCCAGCAGCTCGGGCCCTAATGAAAAACTGTTTTTT
CDR3 protein: CASSSGPNEKLFF

D gene: -
clone size: large
V gene: TRBV5-4
J gene: TRBJ1-1
CDR3 DNA: TGTGCCAGCAGCTTTGAGGGGGACACTGAAGCTTTCTTT
CDR3 protein: CASSFEGDTEAFF

D gene: TRBD1
clone size: -
V gene: TRBV19
J gene: TRBJ2-5
CDR3 DNA: TGTGCCAGTAGCCCTGGGACAGGGGGGCACGTAGAGACCCAGTACTTC
CDR3 protein: CASSPGTGGHVETQYF

D gene: -
clone size: -
V gene: TRBV7-9
J gene: TRBJ1-1
CDR3 DNA: TGTGCCAGCAGCCGAGGCAGATCGAACACTGAAGCTTTCTTT
CDR3 protein: CASSRGRSNTEAFF

D gene: TRBD1
clone size: few
V gene: TRBV5-1
J gene: TRBJ2-7
CDR3 DNA: TGCGCCAGCAGCTTGGGACAGGGGCCCACCTACGAGCAGTACTTC
CDR3 protein: CASSLGQGPTYEQYF

D gene: -
clone size: few
V gene: TRBV28
J gene: TRBJ2-2
CDR3 DNA: TGTGCCAGCAGTTCATCAGAGTTCGAGGCCGGGGAGCTGTTTTTT
CDR3 protein: CASSSSEFEAGELFF

D gene: -
clone size: -
V gene: TRBV14
J gene: TRBJ2-2
CDR3 DNA: TGTGCCAGCAGCCATGGCCGCCTAGGGAAGACCGGGGAGCTGTTTTTT
CDR3 protein: CASSHGRLGKTGELFF

D gene: -
clone size: -
V gene: TRBV11-2
J gene: TRBJ1-2
CDR3 DNA: TGTGCCAGCAGCCAGGACGGATCTAACTATGGCTACACCTTC
CDR3 protein: CASSQDGSNYGYTF

D gene: -
clone size: -
V gene: TRBV28
J gene: TRBJ1-1
CDR3 DNA: TGTGCCAGCAGTTCAGACAGGTGGAACACTGAAGCTTTCTTT
CDR3 protein: CASSSDRWNTEAFF

D gene: -
clone size: -
V gene: TRBV28
J gene: TRBJ2-5
CDR3 DNA: TGTGCCTGCACGAGGGCGGCGGGAGAGACCCAGTACTTC
CDR3 protein: CACTRAAGETQYF

D gene: -
clone size: -
V gene: TRBV13
J gene: TRBJ2-1
CDR3 DNA: TGTGCCAGCAGCTTAGGGGGTAATGAGCAGTTCTTC
CDR3 protein: CASSLGGNEQFF

D gene: -
clone size: -
V gene: TRBV29-1
J gene: TRBJ2-1
CDR3 DNA: TGCAGCGTTGCCTTACAGGCTTCCATAAGGGGTGAGCAGTTCTTC
CDR3 protein: CSVALQASIRGEQFF

D gene: TRBD1
clone size: -
V gene: TRBV28
J gene: TRBJ1-4
CDR3 DNA: TGTGCCAGCAGTTACAGGGGGGTGGTGGCTAATGAAAAACTGTTTTTT
CDR3 protein: CASSYRGVVANEKLFF

D gene: TRBD1
clone size: once
V gene: TRBV11-2
J gene: TRBJ2-1
CDR3 DNA: TGTGCCAGCAGCTCCCCCCGGGACAGGACCTACAATGAGCAGTTCTTC
CDR3 protein: CASSSPRDRTYNEQFF

D gene: -
clone size: -
V gene: TRBV4-1
J gene: TRBJ2-1
CDR3 DNA: TGCGCCAGCAGCCATAATAGCGGAAATGAGCAGTTCTTC
CDR3 protein: CASSHNSGNEQFF

D gene: TRBD1
clone size: -
V gene: TRBV30
J gene: TRBJ1-5
CDR3 DNA: TGTGCCTGGAGTGTACGATTGTGGGAGGGGGCAGGAACTTATGGCAATCAGCCCCAGCATTTT
CDR3 protein: CAWSVRLWEGAGTYGNQPQHF

D gene: -
clone size: -
V gene: TRBV28
J gene: TRBJ1-6
CDR3 DNA: TGTGCCAGTAAGCTGGGGACTATCGGAAATTCACCCCTCCACTTT
CDR3 protein: CASKLGTIGNSPLHF

D gene: -
clone size: once
V gene: TRBV2
J gene: TRBJ2-2
CDR3 DNA: TGTGCCAGCAGCCCCGAAAACTCGTACACCGGGGAGCTGTTTTTT
CDR3 protein: CASSPENSYTGELFF

D gene: -
clone size: -
V gene: TRBV28
J gene: TRBJ2-7
CDR3 DNA: TGTGCCAGCAGTTTTGGCCCCTACGAGCAGTACTTC
CDR3 protein: CASSFGPYEQYF

D gene: -
clone size: -
V gene: TRBV6-1
J gene: TRBJ1-2
CDR3 DNA: TGTGCCAGCAGTGAAAGCCGGGCCCACTATGGCTACACCTTC
CDR3 protein: CASSESRAHYGYTF

D gene: TRBD2
clone size: -
V gene: TRBV6-4
J gene: TRBJ2-3
CDR3 DNA: TGTGCCAGCAGTGACTCGACTAGCGGGCCAGATACGCAGTATTTT
CDR3 protein: CASSDSTSGPDTQYF

D gene: TRBD1
clone size: -
V gene: TRBV5-4
J gene: TRBJ1-1
CDR3 DNA: TGTGCCAGCAGCTGGACAGGGGGGAACACTGAAGCTTTCTTT
CDR3 protein: CASSWTGGNTEAFF

D gene: TRBD1
clone size: -
V gene: TRBV9
J gene: TRBJ1-2
CDR3 DNA: TGTGCCAGCAGCGTAGGGACAGGGAGTAGCTACACCTTC
CDR3 protein: CASSVGTGSSYTF

D gene: -
clone size: -
V gene: TRBV15
J gene: TRBJ1-1
CDR3 DNA: TGTGCCACCAGCAGAGAACAGGGTAACACTGAAGCTTTCTTT
CDR3 protein: CATSREQGNTEAFF

D gene: TRBD1
clone size: -
V gene: TRBV7-9
J gene: TRBJ2-3
CDR3 DNA: TGTGCCAGCAGCTTAGCGGGACAGGGAGAGTATTTT
CDR3 protein: CASSLAGQGEYF

D gene: -
clone size: -
V gene: TRBV30
J gene: TRBJ1-1
CDR3 DNA: TGTGCCTGGTCCCCGGGGAGTGCTGAAGCTTTCTTT
CDR3 protein: CAWSPGSAEAFF

D gene: -
clone size: -
V gene: TRBV6-1
J gene: TRBJ2-1
CDR3 DNA: TGTGCCAGCGGCGATTACTCCTCCAATGAGCAGTTCTTC
CDR3 protein: CASGDYSSNEQFF

D gene: -
clone size: -
V gene: TRBV5-6
J gene: TRBJ2-3
CDR3 DNA: TGTGCCAGCAGCTTGAGACTAGGAGGGACAGATACGCAGTATTTT
CDR3 protein: CASSLRLGGTDTQYF

D gene: TRBD1
clone size: few
V gene: TRBV7-9
J gene: TRBJ1-1
CDR3 DNA: TGTGCCAGCAGCTCCAGGACAGGTGGGACTGAAGCTTTCTTT
CDR3 protein: CASSSRTGGTEAFF

D gene: -
clone size: -
V gene: TRBV7-9
J gene: TRBJ2-3
CDR3 DNA: TGTGCCAGCAGCTTAGAATGGGTTACAGATACGCAGTATTTT
CDR3 protein: CASSLEWVTDTQYF